This T cell receptor beta chain was sequenced in a study of CD8 T cells in Susac syndrome. CD8+ and CD4+ T cells were negatively isolated; TEMRA cells were FACS-enriched. Germline V lookup: CDR1 SNHLY, CDR2 FYNNEI. The germline V and J ends were trimmed by 8 bases and 7 bases, with 6 bases remaining between them. CDR3 length: 10 residues. Random hexamers were used to reverse transcribe about 0.5 to 1 ug of RNA. It was immunoSEQ multiplex PCR that amplified TCR beta CDR3 across 54 Vbeta and 13 Jbeta. TCRdb reprocessed the immunoSEQ multiplex PCR reads via MiXCR and lists one record per CDR3 protein. The repertoire holds some 160,000 distinct CDR3 sequences, with around 96% as singletons.

The TCR sequence derives from a human donor with multiple sclerosis. The specimen sequenced was CD8+ T cells from PBMCs. The chain recombines TRBV2 with TRBJ2-1; D remains unclear. CDR3 in amino acids: CASLKNEQFF. The CDR3 nucleotides read TGTGCCAGCCTAAAAAATGAGCAGTTCTTC.